This TCR beta chain was found in a study of cytomegalovirus exposure and HLA in healthy donors. This CDR3 has 14 residues. V was clipped by 2 bases and J by 2 bases, with 9 bases between them. From germline, CDR1 is KGHSH and CDR2 LQKENI. Overall study results and limits: Most TCR sequences showed up rarely, but some public TCRs showed up in many donors. Among the CMV-associated chains, three were confirmed in vitro as specific for CMV antigens.

A remark on this clone: Antigen unknown.

Both 60 Vbeta primers and 13 Jbeta primers went into the PCR. Clones were read by immunoSEQ multiplex PCR, and TCRdb kept only the in-frame ones, dropping some. This sample has 150,000 to 200,000 clones, with under 85% found just once. The sample comprised PBMCs. This clonotype originated in a woman in her twenties or thirties in good health and CMV-seronegative. V is TRBV18 and J is TRBJ1-1; maybe TRBD1 (5 bases). CDR3 DNA: TGTGCCAGCTCACCAGGGGCGGCCAACACTGAAGCTTTCTTT. The encoded protein is CASSPGAANTEAFF.